The rows below give T cell receptor beta chains drawn from one sample of a study of technical replicates of blood from a handful of donors. Repertoires were generated with immunoSEQ multiplex PCR, while TCRdb's copy carries only in-frame clones and drops some. The sample contains some 31,000 clones, roughly 92% of which appear only once. Sequenced input: PBMCs. Every receptor here comes from a human donor in good health. Some clones in this sample may be carry-over from other donors' samples. Each CDR3 is given with its conserved first and last residue. Some rows have no size entry. The others give once, few or many, or a class for an expanded clone.

V gene,clone size,CDR3 protein
TRBV11-2,NA,CASTERRGGTEAFF
TRBV18,NA,CASSFGLAGVIYEQYF
TRBV4-3,NA,CASSQGMGFGGEQFF
TRBV27,NA,CASKSGGSYNSPLHF
TRBV7-3,NA,CASSLASGSSEQFF
TRBV5-1,NA,CASSSDGRTPREQYF
TRBV30,NA,CAWSPGGLGRGEQFF
TRBV4-3,NA,CASSLRLAGGDIQYF
TRBV19,NA,CASSIQGLLAPLHF
TRBV14,NA,CASSQRRPRGQNTGELFF
TRBV4-1,NA,CASSQDLSGGGSYGYTF
TRBV5-1,NA,CASSLIQGAGEYF
TRBV7-6,NA,CASSVTNQETQYF
TRBV7-8,NA,CASSLGQPSGEQYF
TRBV7-2,once,CASSLGGGVTDTQYF
TRBV6-1,few,CASSEGYRGLAGRTYEQYF
TRBV4-1,NA,CASSRTGPGGTNEKLFF
TRBV4-3,medium-sized,CASSHSALAGVADTQYF
TRBV6-5,once,CASSYSTSQGIQYF
TRBV5-1,NA,CASSVLGQTGELFF
TRBV18,NA,CASSAGTDSYEQYF
TRBV29-1,NA,CSVEWGTSVQETQYF
TRBV2,NA,CASSPRGVGNQPQHF
TRBV21-1,NA,CASSKSGTGGDEQYF